This record covers a single TCR beta chain. Its specificity is unknown. The data belong to a study of CD8 T cells in ankylosing spondylitis. By quantitative 5'-RACE with molecular barcodes, the TCR beta libraries were made. TCRdb re-called the 5' RACE reads with MiXCR, one entry per CDR3 protein. The table lists fewer than 200,000 distinct CDR3 sequences, 15% to 20% of them singletons. J was trimmed by 8 bases and V by 1 base; bases with no gene match: 8. The CDR3 spans 15 residues. CDR1 SGHNT and CDR2 YYREEE come from the germline V gene (reference sequence). Broader study findings: What seemed typical of ankylosing spondylitis blood was a TCR beta motif built from several highly homologous variants.

This clonotype originated in a male donor with ankylosing spondylitis or in good health (not recorded which). This rearrangement joins TRBV5-4 to TRBJ2-1; 8 bases map to TRBD2. Sequencing was done on a sample of blood, either unsorted or a sorted T cell fraction (not recorded which). The CDR3: CASSLSTGGIHEQFF. The CDR3 nucleotides read TGTGCCAGCAGCTTGAGTACGGGAGGGATTCATGAGCAGTTCTTC.